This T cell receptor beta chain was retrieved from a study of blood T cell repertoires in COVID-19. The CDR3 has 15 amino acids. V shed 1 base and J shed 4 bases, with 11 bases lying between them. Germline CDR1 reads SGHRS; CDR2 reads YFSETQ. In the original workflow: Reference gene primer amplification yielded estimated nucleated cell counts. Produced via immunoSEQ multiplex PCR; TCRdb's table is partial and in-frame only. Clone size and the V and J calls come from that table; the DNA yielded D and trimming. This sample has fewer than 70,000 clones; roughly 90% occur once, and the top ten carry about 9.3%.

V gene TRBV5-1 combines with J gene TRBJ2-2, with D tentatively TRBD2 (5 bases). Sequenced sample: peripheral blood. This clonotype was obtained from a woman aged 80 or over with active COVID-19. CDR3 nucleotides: TGCGCCAGCAGCTTGCGAGGGAGCGGCACCGGGGAGCTGTTTTTT. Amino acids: CASSLRGSGTGELFF.